This paragraph reports one T cell receptor (beta chain). This sample is drawn from a study of T-cell reconstitution after alpha-beta-depleted transplantation in children. Preparation of the TCRbeta library involved a method that used unique molecular identifiers. TCRdb passed the PCR reads through MiXCR, listing each CDR3 protein once. Of about 340,000 distinct CDR3 sequences in the sample, roughly 14% were seen once. Trimming took 8 bases from V and 3 from J; bases not matched to a gene: 6. The CDR3 extends over 12 amino acids. Germline V gene data show CDR1 as SQVTM and CDR2 as ANQGSEA. This TCR came from a human donor who donated a stem cell graft to a child with Fanconi anemia. This specimen consisted of PBMCs, obtained from the stem cell graft. The chain recombines TRBV29-1 with TRBJ2-5, with 7 bases that match TRBD1. The chain's CDR3 is CSSGQAKETQYF. The CDR3 DNA reads TGCAGCTCTGGACAGGCAAAAGAGACCCAGTACTTC.